The 30 T cell receptor beta chains given below trace back to one sample, sequenced in a study of neoadjuvant nivolumab and ipilimumab in lung cancer. The data were produced by immunoSEQ multiplex PCR, yet TCRdb's version contains in-frame clones alone and is incomplete. Here the sample spans tens of thousands of clones, around 80% being singletons. The sequencing used peripheral blood, collected before neoadjuvant nivolumab, alone or with ipilimumab. These receptors were taken from an adult with non-small cell lung cancer.

In the case of this clone: The sample has other DNA sequences that encode this CDR3 too. The CDR3 reads CASSIELAGGRDTQYF. CDR3 sequence (DNA): TGTGCCAGTAGTATCGAACTAGCGGGGGGGAGAGATACGCAGTATTTT. The chain carries TRBV19 and TRBJ2-3; 13 nucleotides align to TRBD2. This CDR3 has 16 residues. Germline assignment: CDR1 LNHDA and CDR2 SQIVND (reference sequence). Germline trimming cut 3 bases from V and 5 bases from J; bases unmatched to any gene: 5.

The rearrangement joins TRBV18 to TRBJ2-2; 9 positions match TRBD2. The V gene end was trimmed by 4 bases and the J gene end by 1 base; junction bases not matched to a gene: 4. There are 16 residues in the CDR3. Per germline, CDR1 KGHSH and CDR2 LQKENI. CDR3 amino acids: CASSLTSGQNTGELFF. The CDR3 nucleotides are TGTGCCAGCTCACTAACTAGCGGGCAGAACACCGGGGAGCTGTTTTTT.

The V call is TRBV5-8, the J call TRBJ1-1, with D unresolved. Trimming left V 0 bases short and J 5 bases short, with 8 bases between. The CDR3 extends over 13 amino acids. Germline assignment: CDR1 SGHTS and CDR2 YDEGEE. The CDR3 DNA reads as TGTGCCAGCAGCTTGGCCGGGCCTACTGAAGCTTTCTTT. Translating it yields CASSLAGPTEAFF.

This clone was picked up a small number of times. The chain is built from TRBV4-1 and TRBJ1-2, with unresolved D. V was clipped by 0 bases and J by 5 bases, with 13 bases between them. The CDR3 sequence is 15 residues long. The germline V gene encodes CDR1 MGHRA and CDR2 YSYEKL. CDR3 residues: CASSQDQDSWYGYTF. CDR3 DNA: TGCGCCAGCAGCCAAGACCAGGATTCTTGGTATGGCTACACCTTC.

The chain combines TRBV28 with TRBJ2-7; D unclear. The CDR3 is 15 amino acids. Germline V gene lookup returns CDR1 MDHEN and CDR2 SYDVKM. Trimming cost V 5 bases and J 6 bases, with 20 bases left between them. CDR3 protein: CASSPRGLLSGEQYF. CDR3 in DNA: TGTGCCAGCAGTCCCCGAGGCCTCCTCTCAGGCGAGCAGTACTTC. Using reference TRBV28 and TRBJ2-7 for the parts outside the CDR3, the full variable domain is DVKVTQSSRYLVKRTGEKVFLECVQDMDHENMFWYRQDPGLGLRLIYFSYDVKMKEKGDIPEGYSVSREKKERFSLILESASTNQTSMYLCASSPRGLLSGEQYFGPGTRLTVT.

This chain uses TRBV28 with TRBJ2-7, with TRBD2 as a possible D gene (6 bases). This CDR3 spans 12 amino acids. The ends were cut back, 10 bases at V and 3 bases at J, with 13 bases in the middle. Per germline, CDR1 MDHEN and CDR2 SYDVKM. The CDR3 bases are TGTGCCACTTCCGTGGGGGGCTACGAGCAGTACTTC. This sequence encodes CATSVGGYEQYF. Full variable domain (remainder filled in from reference TRBV28 and TRBJ2-7): DVKVTQSSRYLVKRTGEKVFLECVQDMDHENMFWYRQDPGLGLRLIYFSYDVKMKEKGDIPEGYSVSREKKERFSLILESASTNQTSMYLCATSVGGYEQYFGPGTRLTVT.

The chain is built from TRBV19 and TRBJ2-1; D is possibly TRBD1 (6 bases). Germline V CDR1 and CDR2: LNHDA, SQIVND (reference sequence). Trimming shortened V by 6 bases and J by 6 bases, and 15 bases separated the two germline ends. This CDR3 contains 14 residues. Here the CDR3 DNA reads TGTGCCAGTAGCACAGGGAACCCGCCCAATGAGCAGTTCTTC. It is translated as CASSTGNPPNEQFF.

The V and J genes are TRBV28 and TRBJ2-2; D not certain. CDR3 length: 16 residues. Germline loops: CDR1 MDHEN, CDR2 SYDVKM. V was pared by 3 bases and J by 0 bases, with 11 bases between. This CDR3 reads CASSFQRRTNTGELFF. The CDR3, as DNA: TGTGCCAGCAGTTTTCAACGCCGAACGAACACCGGGGAGCTGTTTTTT. Supplemented by reference TRBV28 and TRBJ2-2, the full variable domain reads DVKVTQSSRYLVKRTGEKVFLECVQDMDHENMFWYRQDPGLGLRLIYFSYDVKMKEKGDIPEGYSVSREKKERFSLILESASTNQTSMYLCASSFQRRTNTGELFFGEGSRLTVL.

This rearrangement joins TRBV9 to TRBJ1-1; D possibly corresponds to TRBD1 (5 bases). Trimming removed 2 bases from V and 4 bases from J, with 12 bases in between. Germline V lookup: CDR1 SGDLS, CDR2 YYNGEE. This CDR3 has 14 residues. In DNA form, the CDR3 reads TGTGCCAGCAGCGTCGGAGGGGTTGGCACTGAAGCTTTCTTT. It codes for CASSVGGVGTEAFF.

This chain joins TRBV25-1 and TRBJ2-1; 8 bases are shared with TRBD1. The trim removed 6 bases at V and 8 bases at J, leaving 12 bases unmatched. Per germline, CDR1 MGHDK and CDR2 SYGVNS. The CDR3 has 15 amino acids. The CDR3 region is CASSRTHSQGDEQFF. The CDR3, as DNA: TGTGCCAGCAGCCGAACACACTCACAGGGGGATGAGCAGTTCTTC. The full variable domain, completed using reference TRBV25-1 and TRBJ2-1, is EADIYQTPRYLVIGTGKKITLECSQTMGHDKMYWYQQDPGMELHLIHYSYGVNSTEKGDLSSESTVSRIRTEHFPLTLESARPSHTSQYLCASSRTHSQGDEQFFGPGTRLTVL.

The V gene is TRBV7-2, the J gene TRBJ1-5; no definite D call. CDR3 length equals 15 residues. Trimming removed 3 bases at V and 9 bases at J, with 18 bases between. Germline V gene sequence: CDR1 SGHTA, CDR2 FQGNSA. CDR3 sequence: CASSFEGTQARPQHF. CDR3 bases: TGTGCCAGCAGCTTTGAGGGTACTCAGGCAAGGCCCCAGCATTTT.

The chain uses TRBV7-2 and TRBJ1-1; D not certain. Germline V CDR1 and CDR2: SGHTA, FQGNSA. The CDR3 runs to 12 residues. V shed 6 bases and J shed 7 bases, with 12 bases lying between them. The CDR3 sequence: CASSLHRGEAFF. The CDR3 DNA is TGTGCCAGCAGTCTCCACCGGGGTGAAGCTTTCTTT.

V gene TRBV6-5 combines with J gene TRBJ1-1; 7 bases fit TRBD1. CDR3 length: 14 residues. The germline gives CDR1 MNHEY, CDR2 SVGAGI. Unmatched junction bases numbered 5, after V lost 2 bases and J lost 5 bases. CDR3 nucleotide sequence: TGTGCCAGCAGTTACGGGGGACAGAGGACTGAAGCTTTCTTT. Translating it yields CASSYGGQRTEAFF.

The chain joins TRBV20-1 to TRBJ2-3; unclear D gene. Trimming took off 6 bases at V and 5 bases at J, with 6 bases between the two ends. Looked up from germline, CDR1 is DFQATT and CDR2 is SNEGSKA (reference sequence). The CDR3 has 10 amino acids. CDR3 DNA: TGCAGTGCCGCCAGAGATACGCAGTATTTT. Translated: CSAARDTQYF.

V and J are TRBV6-1 and TRBJ2-3, with 10 bases matching TRBD1. V lost 6 bases, J lost 3 bases, and 6 bases stayed unmatched. From germline, CDR1 is MNHNS and CDR2 SASEGT. This CDR3 spans 15 amino acids. The CDR3 DNA sequence: TGTGCCAGCAGGATACCGGGACAGGGGACAGATACGCAGTATTTT. Its translation is CASRIPGQGTDTQYF.

The V gene is TRBV7-8, the J gene TRBJ2-2; D unresolved. The CDR3 loop spans 16 amino acids. The V gene's germline CDR1 is SGHVS and CDR2 FQNEAQ. V was shortened by 2 bases and J by 0 bases, with 10 bases between the two germline ends. CDR3 loop: CASSLLQLTNTGELFF. CDR3 coding DNA: TGTGCCAGCAGCTTACTTCAACTTACGAACACCGGGGAGCTGTTTTTT. Full variable domain (outside the CDR3, taken from reference TRBV7-8 and TRBJ2-2): GAGVSQSPRYKVAKRGQDVALRCDPISGHVSLFWYQQALGQGPEFLTYFQNEAQLDKSGLPSDRFFAERPEGSVSTLKIQRTQQEDSAVYLCASSLLQLTNTGELFFGEGSRLTVL.

This clone was detected a few times. The chain combines TRBV7-9 with TRBJ1-2; 7 nucleotides agree with TRBD1. CDR1 SEHNR and CDR2 FQNEAQ come from the germline V gene (reference sequence). J gave up 5 bases and V 5 bases, and 8 bases lay outside the gene matches. The CDR3 loop spans 14 amino acids. This CDR3 reads CASSPLGTAYGYTF. CDR3 DNA sequence: TGTGCCAGCAGCCCCCTGGGGACAGCTTATGGCTACACCTTC.

This chain uses TRBV6-5 with TRBJ2-7, with 13 bases aligning to TRBD2. Germline-derived CDR1 and CDR2 are MNHEY and SVGAGI. The CDR3 loop spans 15 amino acids. V gave up 6 bases and J gave up 1 base; unmatched junction bases: 3. CDR3 in amino acids: CASRATSGGSYEQYF. As DNA, the CDR3 is TGTGCCAGCAGGGCGACTAGCGGGGGGTCCTACGAGCAGTACTTC.

This chain joins TRBV28 and TRBJ2-1; 12 positions agree with TRBD1. The CDR3 has 16 amino acids. J lost 7 bases, V lost 5 bases, and 9 bases had no gene match. Germline V lookup: CDR1 MDHEN, CDR2 SYDVKM. The CDR3 here is CASSIVGTGGRNEQFF. The CDR3 DNA follows: TGTGCCAGCAGTATCGTCGGGACAGGGGGCCGGAATGAGCAGTTCTTC.

The chain couples TRBV5-6 to TRBJ2-5, with D perhaps TRBD1 (5 bases). Germline CDR1 is SGHDT and CDR2 is YYEEEE. This CDR3 has 14 residues. V lost 1 base and J lost 5, with 12 bases in between. DNA for the CDR3: TGTGCCAGCAGCTTGAAAGGGGTCGGGGAGACCCAGTACTTC. Translated, it gives CASSLKGVGETQYF.

The chain uses TRBV5-4 and TRBJ2-7, with D hard to call. V was shortened by 4 bases and J by 3 bases, with 11 bases between the two germline ends. Germline V gene sequence: CDR1 SGHNT, CDR2 YYREEE (reference sequence). This CDR3 contains 13 residues. The CDR3 DNA sequence: TGTGCCAGCAGCAGTGCGAAAGACTACGAGCAGTACTTC. Translating gives CASSSAKDYEQYF.

This chain joins TRBV28 and TRBJ1-2, with a weak D call TRBD1 (5 bases). V lost 8 bases and J 0 bases, leaving 25 bases between the germline ends. This CDR3 has 18 amino acids. The germline V gene encodes CDR1 MDHEN and CDR2 SYDVKM. This CDR3 is CASGSRGAPTWANYGYTF. CDR3 sequence (DNA): TGTGCCAGCGGCTCTCGTGGGGCACCCACTTGGGCTAACTATGGCTACACCTTC.

The V call is TRBV19, the J call TRBJ1-2; 7 nucleotides agree with TRBD1. Trimming cost V 5 bases and J 8 bases; bases outside gene matches: 5. Per germline, CDR1 LNHDA and CDR2 SQIVND (reference sequence). The CDR3 length is 12 residues. The CDR3 DNA sequence: TGTGCCAGTAGTCCCAGACAGGGAGGCTACACCTTC. Protein sequence: CASSPRQGGYTF.

This clone appeared a single time. V usage is TRBV9 and J usage is TRBJ2-1, with D maybe TRBD1 (8 bases). Germline V gene lookup returns CDR1 SGDLS and CDR2 YYNGEE. The CDR3 consists of 13 residues. V lost 6 bases and J lost 6, with 13 bases in between. The CDR3 sequence: CASNTGGANEQFF. The CDR3 DNA sequence: TGTGCCAGCAACACAGGGGGGGCCAATGAGCAGTTCTTC.

V and J are TRBV27 and TRBJ1-6, with D unresolved. Germline loops: CDR1 MNHEY, CDR2 SMNVEV (reference sequence). Trimming stripped 4 bases from V and 8 bases from J, with 15 bases between. CDR3 size: 15 residues. The CDR3 is CASSSPWARDSPLHF. The CDR3 DNA follows: TGTGCCAGCAGTTCCCCGTGGGCACGGGATTCACCCCTCCACTTT.

The genes are TRBV7-3 and TRBJ1-1, with a weak D call TRBD1 (6 bases). The ends were cut back, 5 bases at V and 3 bases at J, with 10 bases in the middle. The CDR3 length is 13 residues. Germline V lookup: CDR1 SGHTA, CDR2 FQGTGA. The CDR3 nucleotides are TGTGCCAGCAGCCTGCAGGGGTACACTGAAGCTTTCTTT. Its translation: CASSLQGYTEAFF.

CDR3 sequence reads: CASFTGNSPLHF. The CDR3 nucleotides read TGTGCCAGCTTTACAGGGAATTCACCCCTCCACTTT. The chain links TRBV28 to TRBJ1-6, with D possibly being TRBD1 (6 bases). The CDR3 runs 12 residues. The germline V gene encodes CDR1 MDHEN and CDR2 SYDVKM. V was shortened by 8 bases and J by 7 bases, with 9 bases between the two germline ends.

V usage is TRBV11-3 and J usage is TRBJ1-1; D not resolved. Germline lookup yields CDR1 SGHNT and CDR2 YENEEA. The CDR3 has 16 amino acids. With 0 bases removed from V and 5 bases from J, the gap between germline ends came to 16 bases. CDR3 DNA: TGTGCCAGCAGCTTAGATGGGAGGGCCGGGGAAACTGAAGCTTTCTTT. Its translation: CASSLDGRAGETEAFF. Full variable domain (remainder filled in from reference TRBV11-3 and TRBJ1-1): EAGVVQSPRYKIIEKKQPVAFWCNPISGHNTLYWYLQNLGQGPELLIRYENEEAVDDSQLPKDRFSAERLKGVDSTLKIQPAELGDSAVYLCASSLDGRAGETEAFFGQGTRLTVV.

This clone appeared a few times. V and J are TRBV6-5 and TRBJ1-6; D perhaps matches TRBD1 (6 bases). Germline V gives CDR1 MNHEY, CDR2 SVGAGI. CDR3 length equals 16 residues. The V end lost 1 base, the J end lost 6 bases, and 13 bases lay between the germline ends. In DNA form, the CDR3 reads TGTGCCAGCAGTTACTTCGACGGCAGGGGTAATTCACCCCTCCACTTT. This encodes CASSYFDGRGNSPLHF.

The chain uses TRBV7-2 and TRBJ1-2; TRBD1 matches at 12 bases. The germline V gene has CDR1 SGHTA and CDR2 FQGNSA. CDR3 length: 15 residues. V shed 3 bases and J 8 bases; nucleotides not matched to a gene: 7. As DNA, the CDR3 is TGTGCCAGCAGCTTCTTGGGGACAGGGGGCGCAGGCTACACCTTC. Translation: CASSFLGTGGAGYTF. The full variable domain, in which reference TRBV7-2 and TRBJ1-2 provide the parts outside the CDR3, is GAGVSQSPSNKVTEKGKDVELRCDPISGHTALYWYRQSLGQGLEFLIYFQGNSAPDKSGLPSDRFSAERTGGSVSTLTIQRTQQEDSAVYLCASSFLGTGGAGYTFGSGTRLTVV.